One T cell receptor (beta chain) is described in this entry. This clone was observed a few times. No cognate antigen has been identified for it. Qualities for individual bases were not recorded, and no much larger clone is one base off. The record originates from a study of cytomegalovirus exposure and HLA in healthy donors (dated by TCRdb to between 2016 and 2019). As for the study more broadly: In an earlier analysis of 550 to 750 of the donors, approximately 300 Gb of sequence data and 95 million to 130 million unique TCR beta sequences from roughly 180 million T cells were reported. High-throughput TCR immunosequencing, statistical association of individual TCRs with disease status, and machine learning were combined to predict cytomegalovirus infection status. The study profiled the T cell repertoires of fewer than 850 subjects by immunosequencing and related them to cytomegalovirus serostatus. Typing coverage differed by locus: A, B, C, DRB1 and DQB1 were typed in roughly 620-630 donors, DQA1 in about 500, DPA1 in around 610, and DPB1 in 472. Donor age, sex, ethnicity and CMV serostatus were compiled together with the repertoire data. Among the roughly 400 genotyped donors, about 83% belonged to the genetic ancestry cluster associated with self-reported Caucasian donors. An early release covering approximately 600 HLA-typed donors comprised roughly 300 gigabases of sequencing data and 85 million to 100 million unique TCR sequences. To study patterns of TCR occurrence, a later analysis re-analyzed previously published TCR beta repertoires from more than 550 donors and added high-resolution HLA genotyping. Along with the roughly 670-subject first cohort, a separate validation cohort of over 90 different subjects was used. Rather than drawing on any new phenotypic data, the later analysis identified candidate immune exposures from TCR beta sequences and the way those sequences occurred across donors. In a later genetic analysis, genome-wide SNP genotypes for about three fifths of the roughly 670 donors were used, and that subset was treated as a discovery cohort. The study was designed to test whether signatures of past pathogen exposure could be identified by cataloging public T cell receptors. Roughly five DR-DQ haplotypes were handled as single units for association and clustering, since linkage in the cohort was strong. Among 300 to 450 genotyped donors of the cohort, an average of around 240,000 unique TCR beta nucleotide sequences were sequenced per donor, roughly a sixth of them non-productive. An earlier analysis of some 600 of the donors applied high-throughput TCR beta sequencing to assess whether each TCR beta V gene segment acted as functional or pseudogenic. All discovery cohort repertoires had been generated using a single sequencing platform. HLA typing included class I and class II loci at four-digit resolution.

The CDR3 starts with the cysteine, ends with the phenylalanine, and has 13 residues. The CDR3 DNA has 39 bases and is translated from base 1. The CDR1 and CDR2 encoded by the germline V gene (reference sequence) are MNHNY and SVGAGI. Trimming leaves V shorter by 6 bases and J shorter by 5 bases, with the junction holding 6 bases beyond the gene matches. The paper as a whole reports these results and caveats: The earlier analysis of a few hundred of the donors excluded over 15 rarely observed V segments, including chromosome 9 orphons, because counts were too low. In a later genetic analysis, a missense DCLRE1C variant was associated with V-gene and J-gene trimming of TCR beta chains, and the association was replicated in an independent cohort. Three of the identified cytomegalovirus-associated TCR beta chains were confirmed in vitro to be specific for cytomegalovirus antigens. When HLA alleles, especially DR and DQ, strongly co-occurred, attributing TCR associations to individual alleles was difficult. This cohort had only TCR beta chains sequenced, and the lack of alpha or paired-chain data limited which features could be detected. Broadly in line with IMGT annotations, most TCR beta V segments showed up in productive rearrangements about 87% or about 30% of the time in an earlier analysis of roughly 590 of the donors. A later genetic analysis reported fewer N-insertions in productive TCRs among donors in an Asian-associated ancestry cluster than the approximately 670-donor mean. In the study, 150 to 200 TCR beta chains were listed as associated with cytomegalovirus. Sequencing depth was assumed to be roughly uniform across donors in the presence/absence analyses, though that assumption may not hold. The classifier was reported to diagnose cytomegalovirus status with high specificity and sensitivity in both the original and validation cohorts. Compared with equally common non-associated chains, HLA-associated TCR beta chains in a later analysis were more clonally expanded and had lower generation probabilities. A later analysis reported that several top co-occurrence clusters appeared linked to parvovirus B19, influenza, CMV and Epstein-Barr virus. Across donors, most TCR sequences were observed very rarely, whereas some public TCRs were present in many individuals. The only immune exposure information available for the cohort was CMV serostatus. In a later analysis, most CMV-associated TCR beta chains were found to appear HLA-restricted, with HLA associations seemingly driven largely by CMV exposure. A cluster of highly shared sequence variants was judged likely to be a technical artifact of the sequencing pipeline. The authors suggested that the approach could potentially be extended to other disease states and immunological phenotypes. According to a later analysis, TCR association rates differed among HLA loci, with DRB1 alleles showing the most associated TCRs and HLA-C alleles showing the fewest. Some IMGT-functional V segments, including TRBV6-2 and TRBV6-3, could not be told apart with the 87-base-pair reads, so those segments were excluded. Correlated functional status among segregating V segments might reflect linkage disequilibrium, but an unknown experimental factor could not be ruled out. At a false discovery rate of 0.05, a later analysis linked around 15,000 TCR beta sequences to specific HLA alleles. A further reported finding was that TCR beta sequences accurately predicted the HLA-A and HLA-B alleles for most subjects in the first cohort. Because HLA typing was unavailable for some donors at each locus, only the typed subset was used in association tests.

In total, approximately 690 healthy bone marrow donors made up the cohort. All cohort members were sampled while nominally healthy, although unrecorded immune exposures were likely present. The donor was CMV seronegative and was included in the group of about 350 seronegative cohort members. Every donor gave a peripheral blood sample, and the peripheral blood mononuclear cells from that sample were used for TCR beta sequencing. The Qiagen DNeasy Blood Extraction Kit was used to extract genomic DNA from the blood cell samples. The library was made by the immunoSEQ multiplex PCR assay. For the multiplex PCR, a mixture combining 60 forward primers for TCR Vbeta segments and 13 reverse primers for TCR Jbeta segments was used. A multiplex PCR assay on genomic DNA amplified the CDR3 region of rearranged TCR beta genes. Amplified TCR beta libraries were sequenced as 87-base-pair reads on the Illumina HiSeq System. Per the original workflow: A later analysis counted about 80 million unique TCR beta chains across the 650 to 800 repertoires, and some 11 million of these chains were shared by at least two donors. To remove PCR and sequencing errors, raw reads were error-corrected and collapsed into unique sequences using a nearest-neighbor algorithm that merged closely related sequences. To assign V, D and J gene segments, CDR3 sequences were aligned to IMGT reference sequences. For a sequence to be retained, at least a six-nucleotide match to both a V gene segment and a J gene segment was required. A rearrangement was called productive if the CDR3 had no stop codons and remained in frame with V and J, and every other rearrangement was called non-productive. CDR3 was defined by IMGT convention, running from the second conserved V-encoded cysteine to the conserved J-encoded phenylalanine. In an earlier analysis of around 540 of the donors, sequences lacking an unambiguous match to a single V gene segment were excluded. An earlier analysis of a few hundred of the donors called V segments functional above 56.7% productive rearrangements and segregating when the between-donor standard deviation exceeded 5%. A statistical classification framework was built for diagnosing cytomegalovirus status from the catalog of TCR beta chain sequences. In a later analysis, V and J genes were assigned by comparing TCR nucleotide sequences against IMGT/GENE-DB human TR gene sequences. A later analysis assigned CDR3 sequences and most-parsimonious VDJ recombination scenarios with the TCRdist pipeline. A later analysis defined each TCR beta chain by its CDR3 amino acid sequence plus V-gene family, and excluded reads lacking a unique V-gene family. In a later analysis, approximately 590 highly shared, low-generation-probability nucleotide sequences were removed to address suspected cross-contamination and a sequencing artifact. A later analysis calculated a clonal expansion index for each public chain from normalized within-repertoire ranks of inferred template counts. In a later analysis, generation probabilities were computed with a VDJ recombination model fitted to out-of-frame rearrangements, and the resulting probabilities were checked against IGoR. In a later analysis, TCR-TCR, TCR-HLA and TCR-CMV co-occurrence was scored with hypergeometric tests, and a repertoire-size bias correction was applied to TCR pairs. A later analysis estimated false discovery rates by permuting HLA or CMV assignments 20 times. A later analysis grouped co-occurring TCRs with DBSCAN, adding TCRdist sequence similarity when clustering within HLA-allele-positive subsets. Repertoires with fewer than 30,000 or more than 120,000 public chains were left out of co-occurrence clustering, as were five repertoires with anomalous nucleotide sharing. TCRdb carries this immuneACCESS record with in-frame sequences only. Its versions omit some clonotypes, under half of them owing to an unresolved V gene in the studies checked, with the rest unexplained. The V and J calls and clone size were taken over from that table, and D and trimming were inferred from the DNA. This sample lists more than 85,000 clones; 13% to 15% were detected once. Clones ranked in the top ten supply over 0.65% of the sample.

Sequencing was done on a sample of PBMCs. The sequence was obtained from a female donor in good health and CMV-seronegative. This chain joins TRBV6-6 to TRBJ2-5, and TRBD2 aligns with 7 junction nucleotides. The CDR3 region reads CASRPAGFETQYF. The DNA sequence reads TGTGCCAGCAGACCAGCGGGATTCGAGACCCAGTACTTC.